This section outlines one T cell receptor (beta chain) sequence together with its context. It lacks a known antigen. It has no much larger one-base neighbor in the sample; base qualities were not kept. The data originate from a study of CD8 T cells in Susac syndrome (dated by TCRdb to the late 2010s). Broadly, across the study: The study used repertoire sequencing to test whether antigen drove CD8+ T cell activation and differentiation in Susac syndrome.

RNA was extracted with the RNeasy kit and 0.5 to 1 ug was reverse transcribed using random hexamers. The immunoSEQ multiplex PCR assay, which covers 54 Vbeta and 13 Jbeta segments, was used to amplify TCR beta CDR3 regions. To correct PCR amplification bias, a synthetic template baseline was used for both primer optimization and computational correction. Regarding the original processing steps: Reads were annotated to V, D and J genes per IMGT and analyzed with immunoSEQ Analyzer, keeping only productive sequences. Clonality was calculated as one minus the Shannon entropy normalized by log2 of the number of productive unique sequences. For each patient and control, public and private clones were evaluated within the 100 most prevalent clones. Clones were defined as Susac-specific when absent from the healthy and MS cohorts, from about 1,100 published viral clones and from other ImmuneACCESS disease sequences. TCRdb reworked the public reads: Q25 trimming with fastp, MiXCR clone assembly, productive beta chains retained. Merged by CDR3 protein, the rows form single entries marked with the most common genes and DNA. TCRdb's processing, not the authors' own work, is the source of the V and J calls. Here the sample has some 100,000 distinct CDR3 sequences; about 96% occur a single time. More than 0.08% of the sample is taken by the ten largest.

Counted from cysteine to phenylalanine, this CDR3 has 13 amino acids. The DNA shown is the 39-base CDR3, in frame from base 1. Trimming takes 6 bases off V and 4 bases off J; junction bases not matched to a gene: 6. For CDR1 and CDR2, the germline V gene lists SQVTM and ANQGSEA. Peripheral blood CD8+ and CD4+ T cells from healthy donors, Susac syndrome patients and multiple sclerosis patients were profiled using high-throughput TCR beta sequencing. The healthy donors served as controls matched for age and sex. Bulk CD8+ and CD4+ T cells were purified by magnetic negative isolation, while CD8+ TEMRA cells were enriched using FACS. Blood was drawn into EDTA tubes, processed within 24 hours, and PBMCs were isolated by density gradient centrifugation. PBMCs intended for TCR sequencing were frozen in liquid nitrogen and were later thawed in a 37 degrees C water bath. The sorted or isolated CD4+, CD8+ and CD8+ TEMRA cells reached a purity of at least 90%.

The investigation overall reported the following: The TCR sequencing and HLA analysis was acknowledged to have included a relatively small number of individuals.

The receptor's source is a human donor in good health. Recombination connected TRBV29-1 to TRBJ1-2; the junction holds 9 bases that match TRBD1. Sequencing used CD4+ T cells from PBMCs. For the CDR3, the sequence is CSVPGQGAYGYTF. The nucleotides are TGCAGCGTCCCGGGACAGGGTGCCTATGGCTACACCTTC.